The rows below give T cell receptor beta chains drawn from one sample of a study of blood T cells in healthy people across ages. TCRdb re-called the 5' RACE reads through MiXCR, storing one row per CDR3 protein. The sample records 550,000 to 700,000 distinct CDR3 sequences, 27% being singletons. Sequenced sample: blood. The receptors stem from a woman in her seventies in good health. Each CDR3 is given with its conserved first and last residue. Fields, in order: J gene, CDR3 length, clone size, D gene, V gene, CDR3 DNA, CDR3 protein. D genes are given only for firm matches. Rows give clone size only sometimes, using once, few, many, or a class for an expanded clone.

j_call: TRBJ2-7; cdr3_length: 16; clone_size: few; d_call: TRBD1; v_call: TRBV7-2; cdr3_nt: TGTGCCAGCAGCCCTTTCCCCGGGACAGTGGGCTACGAGCAGTACTTC; cdr3_aa: CASSPFPGTVGYEQYF
j_call: TRBJ2-5; cdr3_length: 14; clone_size: few; d_call: TRBD2; v_call: TRBV4-3; cdr3_nt: TGCGCCAGCAGCCAAGATGCGGGGGGGAGTACCCAGTACTTC; cdr3_aa: CASSQDAGGSTQYF
j_call: TRBJ2-5; cdr3_length: 15; clone_size: NA; d_call: TRBD2; v_call: TRBV4-2; cdr3_nt: TGTGCCAGCAGCCAAGTAGGAATCGGGGGGGAGACCCAGTACTTC; cdr3_aa: CASSQVGIGGETQYF
j_call: TRBJ1-6; cdr3_length: 16; clone_size: NA; d_call: NA; v_call: TRBV20-1; cdr3_nt: TGCAGTGCCAATCAGTTCCGGAGCTCCTATAATTCACCCCTCCACTTT; cdr3_aa: CSANQFRSSYNSPLHF
j_call: TRBJ1-3; cdr3_length: 14; clone_size: few; d_call: NA; v_call: TRBV20-1; cdr3_nt: TGCAGTGCTAGAGGGCCCGGGGCTGGAAACACCATATATTTT; cdr3_aa: CSARGPGAGNTIYF
j_call: TRBJ1-2; cdr3_length: 17; clone_size: few; d_call: NA; v_call: TRBV9; cdr3_nt: TGTGCCAGCAGCGCAAGAGCAGCGGGCCGATCTAACTATGACTACACCTTC; cdr3_aa: CASSARAAGRSNYDYTF
j_call: TRBJ1-3; cdr3_length: 13; clone_size: NA; d_call: NA; v_call: TRBV20-1; cdr3_nt: TGCAGTGCGAAGACAGCTCCTGGAAACACCATATATTTT; cdr3_aa: CSAKTAPGNTIYF
j_call: TRBJ2-1; cdr3_length: 14; clone_size: NA; d_call: TRBD2; v_call: TRBV6-2/TRBV6-3; cdr3_nt: TGTGCCAGCAGCAGACTAGCGGGGCTGGGTGAGCAGTTCTTC; cdr3_aa: CASSRLAGLGEQFF
j_call: TRBJ2-3; cdr3_length: 14; clone_size: NA; d_call: NA; v_call: TRBV7-9; cdr3_nt: TGTGCCAGCAGCTTAAGAGGGGGGTCGGATACGCAGTATTTT; cdr3_aa: CASSLRGGSDTQYF
j_call: TRBJ1-1; cdr3_length: 14; clone_size: many; d_call: NA; v_call: TRBV5-1; cdr3_nt: TGCGCCAGCACTGTCGGCAGGGGGAACACTGAAGCTTTCTTT; cdr3_aa: CASTVGRGNTEAFF
j_call: TRBJ2-3; cdr3_length: 15; clone_size: NA; d_call: TRBD2; v_call: TRBV25-1; cdr3_nt: TGTGCCAGCGGCGGACTAGCGGGCAGCACAGATACGCAGTATTTT; cdr3_aa: CASGGLAGSTDTQYF
j_call: TRBJ2-7; cdr3_length: 13; clone_size: NA; d_call: NA; v_call: TRBV20-1; cdr3_nt: TGCAGTGCAGTAAAGGGGGGATCTGGTGGGCAGTACTTC; cdr3_aa: CSAVKGGSGGQYF
j_call: TRBJ1-4; cdr3_length: 14; clone_size: few; d_call: TRBD1; v_call: TRBV7-9; cdr3_nt: TGTGCCAGCAGCTTTGGACAGGGAATCGAAAAACTGTTTTTT; cdr3_aa: CASSFGQGIEKLFF
j_call: TRBJ1-4; cdr3_length: 14; clone_size: few; d_call: NA; v_call: TRBV4-2; cdr3_nt: TGTGCCAGCAGCCAACTGACAGCGAATGAAAAACTGTTTTTT; cdr3_aa: CASSQLTANEKLFF
j_call: TRBJ2-7; cdr3_length: 15; clone_size: NA; d_call: NA; v_call: TRBV15; cdr3_nt: TGTGCCACCAGCAGAGATCGGGATCCCTCCTACGAGCAGTACTTC; cdr3_aa: CATSRDRDPSYEQYF
j_call: TRBJ1-4; cdr3_length: 14; clone_size: NA; d_call: NA; v_call: TRBV29-1; cdr3_nt: TGCAGCGTCCTGGACCGCGCCCAGCATGAAAAACTGTTTTTT; cdr3_aa: CSVLDRAQHEKLFF
j_call: TRBJ2-3; cdr3_length: 14; clone_size: NA; d_call: NA; v_call: TRBV2; cdr3_nt: TGTGCCAGCAGTGAAGGTCTGTACACAAGTACGCAGTATTTT; cdr3_aa: CASSEGLYTSTQYF
j_call: TRBJ2-1; cdr3_length: 12; clone_size: NA; d_call: NA; v_call: TRBV7-9; cdr3_nt: TGTGCCAGCAGCCACCCCGGCGGAGAGCAGTTCTTC; cdr3_aa: CASSHPGGEQFF
j_call: TRBJ1-2; cdr3_length: 15; clone_size: few; d_call: NA; v_call: TRBV28; cdr3_nt: TGTGCCAGCAGTTTTTCTCCGAGAACAGCCTATGGCTACACCTTC; cdr3_aa: CASSFSPRTAYGYTF
j_call: TRBJ2-7; cdr3_length: 14; clone_size: NA; d_call: TRBD1; v_call: TRBV7-2; cdr3_nt: TGTGCCAGCAGCCGGGACAGCAGAACCTACGAGCAGTACTTC; cdr3_aa: CASSRDSRTYEQYF
j_call: TRBJ2-7; cdr3_length: 13; clone_size: NA; d_call: NA; v_call: TRBV7-2; cdr3_nt: TGTGCCAGCAGCTTTAGACGATCCTACGAGCAGTACTTC; cdr3_aa: CASSFRRSYEQYF
j_call: TRBJ1-1; cdr3_length: 14; clone_size: NA; d_call: NA; v_call: TRBV12-3/TRBV12-4; cdr3_nt: TGTGCCAGCACCCAGGTGGGGGGAAACGCTGAAGCTTCCTTT; cdr3_aa: CASTQVGGNAEASF
j_call: TRBJ1-2; cdr3_length: 15; clone_size: NA; d_call: NA; v_call: TRBV4-3; cdr3_nt: TGCGCCAGCAGCTTAAGTGCAGCAAAGGACTATGGCTACACCTTC; cdr3_aa: CASSLSAAKDYGYTF
j_call: TRBJ2-2; cdr3_length: 17; clone_size: few; d_call: NA; v_call: TRBV9; cdr3_nt: TGTGCCAGCAGCGCGCAGGGGGGCGGGGGAAACACCGGGGAGCTGTTTTTT; cdr3_aa: CASSAQGGGGNTGELFF
j_call: TRBJ1-1; cdr3_length: 14; clone_size: few; d_call: TRBD1; v_call: TRBV5-1; cdr3_nt: TGCGCCAGCAGCGAAACAGGGGTGAGGACTGAAGCTTTCTTT; cdr3_aa: CASSETGVRTEAFF
j_call: TRBJ2-1; cdr3_length: 12; clone_size: NA; d_call: NA; v_call: TRBV6-5; cdr3_nt: TGTGCCAGCAGTGTCAGGGAGAATGAGCAGTTCTTC; cdr3_aa: CASSVRENEQFF
j_call: TRBJ2-5; cdr3_length: 13; clone_size: NA; d_call: NA; v_call: TRBV29-1; cdr3_nt: TGCAGCGTTGGGGGTACAGGGTGGGAGACCCAGTACTTC; cdr3_aa: CSVGGTGWETQYF
j_call: TRBJ2-5; cdr3_length: 14; clone_size: NA; d_call: NA; v_call: TRBV18; cdr3_nt: TGTGCCAGCTCCCCGACCACTACAAGAGAGACCCAGTACTTC; cdr3_aa: CASSPTTTRETQYF
j_call: TRBJ2-5; cdr3_length: 13; clone_size: few; d_call: NA; v_call: TRBV5-1; cdr3_nt: TGCGCCAGCAGCTTGGCAGTTAGTGAGACCCAGTACTTC; cdr3_aa: CASSLAVSETQYF
j_call: TRBJ2-5; cdr3_length: 15; clone_size: NA; d_call: TRBD2; v_call: TRBV6-5; cdr3_nt: TGTGCCAGCAGACACCCCTCTGCGGGGGAGGAGACCCAGTACTTC; cdr3_aa: CASRHPSAGEETQYF
j_call: TRBJ2-5; cdr3_length: 16; clone_size: once; d_call: NA; v_call: TRBV10-3; cdr3_nt: TGTGCCATCAGTGAGTCGATTTTTAGCAGTGAAGAGACCCAGTACTTC; cdr3_aa: CAISESIFSSEETQYF
j_call: TRBJ1-1; cdr3_length: 15; clone_size: NA; d_call: TRBD1; v_call: TRBV5-1; cdr3_nt: TGCGCCAGCAGCTCTCAACCAGGGGGAGGAACTGAAGCTTTCTTT; cdr3_aa: CASSSQPGGGTEAFF
j_call: TRBJ2-1; cdr3_length: 19; clone_size: NA; d_call: TRBD2; v_call: TRBV5-1; cdr3_nt: TGCGCCAGCAGCTCCCGACTGACTAGCGGGGCTACAGAAGGCAATGAGCAGTTCTTC; cdr3_aa: CASSSRLTSGATEGNEQFF